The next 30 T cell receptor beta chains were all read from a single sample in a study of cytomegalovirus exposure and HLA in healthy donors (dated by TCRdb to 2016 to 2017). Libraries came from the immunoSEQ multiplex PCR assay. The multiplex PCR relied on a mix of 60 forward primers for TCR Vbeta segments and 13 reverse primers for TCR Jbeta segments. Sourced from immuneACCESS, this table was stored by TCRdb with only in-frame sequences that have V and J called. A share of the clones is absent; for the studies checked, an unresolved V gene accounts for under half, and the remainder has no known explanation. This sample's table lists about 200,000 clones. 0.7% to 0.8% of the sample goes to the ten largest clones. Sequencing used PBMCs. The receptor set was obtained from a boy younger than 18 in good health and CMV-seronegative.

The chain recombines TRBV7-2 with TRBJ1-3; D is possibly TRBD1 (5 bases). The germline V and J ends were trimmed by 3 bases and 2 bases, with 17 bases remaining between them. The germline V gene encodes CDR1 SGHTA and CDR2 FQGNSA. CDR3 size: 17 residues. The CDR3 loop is CASSFTPGGVPGNTIYF. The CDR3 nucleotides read TGTGCCAGCAGCTTTACTCCGGGGGGAGTCCCTGGAAACACCATATATTTT.

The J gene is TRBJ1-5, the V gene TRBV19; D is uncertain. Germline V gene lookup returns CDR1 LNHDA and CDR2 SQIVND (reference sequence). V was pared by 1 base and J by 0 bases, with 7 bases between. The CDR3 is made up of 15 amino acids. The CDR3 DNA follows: TGTGCCAGTAGTATAGTCGGGAATAGCAATCAGCCCCAGCATTTT. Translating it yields CASSIVGNSNQPQHF.

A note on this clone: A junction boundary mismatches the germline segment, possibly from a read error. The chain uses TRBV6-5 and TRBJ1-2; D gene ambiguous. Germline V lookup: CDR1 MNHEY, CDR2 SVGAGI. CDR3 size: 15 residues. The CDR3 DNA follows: TGTGCCAGCAGTTACTCGCAGTTAGCTAACTATAGCTACACCTTC. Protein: CASSYSQLANYSYTF.

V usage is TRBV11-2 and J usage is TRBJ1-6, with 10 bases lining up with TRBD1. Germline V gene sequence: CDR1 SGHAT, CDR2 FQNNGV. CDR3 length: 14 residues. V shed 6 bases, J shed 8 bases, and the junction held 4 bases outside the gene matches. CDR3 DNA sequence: TGTGCCAGCAGTTTGGGGACAGGGGATTCACCCCTCCACTTT. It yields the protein CASSLGTGDSPLHF. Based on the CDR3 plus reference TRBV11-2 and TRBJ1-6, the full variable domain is EAGVAQSPRYKIIEKRQSVAFWCNPISGHATLYWYQQILGQGPKLLIQFQNNGVVDDSQLPKDRFSAERLKGVDSTLKIQPAKLEDSAVYLCASSLGTGDSPLHFGNGTRLTVT.

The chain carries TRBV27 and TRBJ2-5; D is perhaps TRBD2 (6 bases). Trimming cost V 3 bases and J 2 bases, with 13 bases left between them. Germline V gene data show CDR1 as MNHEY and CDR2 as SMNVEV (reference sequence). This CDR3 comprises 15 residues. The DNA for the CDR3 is TGTGCCAGCAGTTTGGCGGGGTTGAGGCAAGAGACCCAGTACTTC. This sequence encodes CASSLAGLRQETQYF.

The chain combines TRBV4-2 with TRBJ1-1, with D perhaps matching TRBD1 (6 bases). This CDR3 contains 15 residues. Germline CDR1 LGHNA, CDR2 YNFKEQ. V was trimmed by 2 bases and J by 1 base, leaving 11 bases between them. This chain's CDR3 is CASSQPAQGNTEAFF. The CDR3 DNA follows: TGTGCCAGCAGCCAACCCGCACAGGGGAACACTGAAGCTTTCTTT.

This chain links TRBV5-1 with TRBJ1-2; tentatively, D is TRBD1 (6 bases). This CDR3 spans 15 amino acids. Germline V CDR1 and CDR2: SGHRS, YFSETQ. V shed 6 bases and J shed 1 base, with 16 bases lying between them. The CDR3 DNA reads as TGCGCCAGCACCCCAGGGACATATATTAACTATGGCTACACCTTC. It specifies CASTPGTYINYGYTF.

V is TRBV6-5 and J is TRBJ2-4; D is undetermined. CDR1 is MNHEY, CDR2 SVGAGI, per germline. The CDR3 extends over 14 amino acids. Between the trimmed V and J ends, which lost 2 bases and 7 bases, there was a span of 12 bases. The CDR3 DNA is TGTGCCAGCAGTTACACCAGCTTCGGGAACATTCAGTACTTC. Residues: CASSYTSFGNIQYF.

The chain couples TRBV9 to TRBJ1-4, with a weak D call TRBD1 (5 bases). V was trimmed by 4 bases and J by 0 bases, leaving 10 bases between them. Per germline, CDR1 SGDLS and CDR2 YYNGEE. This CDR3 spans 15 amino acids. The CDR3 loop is CASSSGPTTNEKLFF. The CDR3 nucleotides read TGTGCCAGCAGCTCAGGGCCCACAACTAATGAAAAACTGTTTTTT.

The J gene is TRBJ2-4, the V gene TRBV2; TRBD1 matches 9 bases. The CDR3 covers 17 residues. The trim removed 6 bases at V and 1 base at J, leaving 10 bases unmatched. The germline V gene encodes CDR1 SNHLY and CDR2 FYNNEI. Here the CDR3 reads CASRPGTGSSAKNIQYF. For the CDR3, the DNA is TGTGCCAGCAGACCCGGGACAGGGTCCTCGGCCAAAAACATTCAGTACTTC.

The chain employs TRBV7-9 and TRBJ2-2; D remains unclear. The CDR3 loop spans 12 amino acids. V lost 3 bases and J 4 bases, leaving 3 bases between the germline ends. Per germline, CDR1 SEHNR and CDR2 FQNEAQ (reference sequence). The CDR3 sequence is CASSFGTGELFF. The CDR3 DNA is TGTGCCAGCAGCTTCGGCACCGGGGAGCTGTTTTTT.

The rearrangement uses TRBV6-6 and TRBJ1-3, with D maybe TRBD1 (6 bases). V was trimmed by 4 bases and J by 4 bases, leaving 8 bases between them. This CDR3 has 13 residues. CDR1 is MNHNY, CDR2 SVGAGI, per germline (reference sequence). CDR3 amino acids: CASSLGAGNTIYF. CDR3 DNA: TGTGCCAGCAGTTTGGGGGCAGGAAACACCATATATTTT.

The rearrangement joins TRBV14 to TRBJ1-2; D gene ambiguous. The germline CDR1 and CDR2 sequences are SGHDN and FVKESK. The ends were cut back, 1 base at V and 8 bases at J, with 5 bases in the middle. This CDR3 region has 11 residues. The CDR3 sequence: CASSQGGGYTF. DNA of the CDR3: TGTGCCAGCAGCCAAGGAGGGGGCTACACCTTC.

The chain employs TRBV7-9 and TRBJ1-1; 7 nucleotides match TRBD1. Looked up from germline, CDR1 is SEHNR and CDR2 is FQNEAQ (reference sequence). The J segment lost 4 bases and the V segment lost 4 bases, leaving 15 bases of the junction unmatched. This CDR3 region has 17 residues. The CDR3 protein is CASSSPGQKLGSTEAFF. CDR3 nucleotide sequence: TGTGCCAGCAGCTCACCGGGACAGAAATTGGGGAGCACTGAAGCTTTCTTT.

DNA of the CDR3: TGCAGCGTTGAAGAGCCCGTACAGAACACTGAAGCTTTCTTT. Protein sequence: CSVEEPVQNTEAFF. The chain joins TRBV29-1 to TRBJ1-1; no reliable D call. This CDR3 is built from 14 residues. Germline V gives CDR1 SQVTM, CDR2 ANQGSEA. The V end lost 0 bases, the J end lost 1 base, and 9 bases lay between the germline ends.

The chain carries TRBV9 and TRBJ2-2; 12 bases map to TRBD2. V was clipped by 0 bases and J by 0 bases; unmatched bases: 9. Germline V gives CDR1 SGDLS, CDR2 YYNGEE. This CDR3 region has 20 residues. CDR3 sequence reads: CASSVVAGLAGGANTGELFF. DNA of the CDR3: TGTGCCAGCAGCGTAGTGGCCGGGCTAGCGGGGGGGGCGAACACCGGGGAGCTGTTTTTT.

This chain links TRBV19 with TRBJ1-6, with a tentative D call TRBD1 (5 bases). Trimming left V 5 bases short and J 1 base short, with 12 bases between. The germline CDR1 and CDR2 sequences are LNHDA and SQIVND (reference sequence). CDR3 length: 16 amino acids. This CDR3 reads CASSVTQGSYNSPLHF. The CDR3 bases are TGTGCCAGTAGTGTCACCCAGGGTTCCTATAATTCACCCCTCCACTTT.

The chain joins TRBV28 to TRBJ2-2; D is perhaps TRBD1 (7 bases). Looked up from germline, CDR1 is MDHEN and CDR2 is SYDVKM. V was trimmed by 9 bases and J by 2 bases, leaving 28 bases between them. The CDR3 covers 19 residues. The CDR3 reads CASKSGGIGDRVNTGELFF. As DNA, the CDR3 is TGTGCCAGTAAAAGTGGGGGGATAGGTGACAGGGTTAACACCGGGGAGCTGTTTTTT.

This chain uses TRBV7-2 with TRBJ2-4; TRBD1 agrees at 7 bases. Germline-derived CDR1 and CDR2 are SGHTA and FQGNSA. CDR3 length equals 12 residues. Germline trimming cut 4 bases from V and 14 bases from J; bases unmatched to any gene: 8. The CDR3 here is CASSYGTGDKYF. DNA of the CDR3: TGTGCCAGCAGCTACGGCACAGGGGACAAGTACTTC.

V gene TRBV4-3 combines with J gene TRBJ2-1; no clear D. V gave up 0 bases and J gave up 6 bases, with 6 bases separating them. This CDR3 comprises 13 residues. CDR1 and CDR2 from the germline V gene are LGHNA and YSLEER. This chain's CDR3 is CASSQEDFNEQFF. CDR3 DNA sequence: TGCGCCAGCAGCCAAGAAGACTTCAATGAGCAGTTCTTC.

CDR3 region: CASSPSPLDTQYF. The DNA of the CDR3 is TGTGCCAGCAGCCCTTCTCCTTTAGATACGCAGTATTTT. This chain uses TRBV6-5 with TRBJ2-3; D not certain. Germline V gene data show CDR1 as MNHEY and CDR2 as SVGAGI. V lost 6 bases and J lost 5, with 12 bases in between. The CDR3 is made up of 13 amino acids.

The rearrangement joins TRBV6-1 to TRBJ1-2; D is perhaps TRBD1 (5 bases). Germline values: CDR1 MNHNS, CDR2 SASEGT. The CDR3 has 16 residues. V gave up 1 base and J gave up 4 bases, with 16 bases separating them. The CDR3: CASSEGDAGRVYGYTF. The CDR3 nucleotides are TGTGCCAGCAGTGAAGGGGACGCGGGACGGGTCTATGGCTACACCTTC.

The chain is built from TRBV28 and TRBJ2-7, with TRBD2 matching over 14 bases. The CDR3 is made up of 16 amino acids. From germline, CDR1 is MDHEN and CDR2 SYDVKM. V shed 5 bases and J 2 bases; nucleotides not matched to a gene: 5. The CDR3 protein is CASSGLAGGPTYEQYF. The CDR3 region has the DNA TGTGCCAGCAGTGGACTAGCGGGGGGCCCCACCTACGAGCAGTACTTC.

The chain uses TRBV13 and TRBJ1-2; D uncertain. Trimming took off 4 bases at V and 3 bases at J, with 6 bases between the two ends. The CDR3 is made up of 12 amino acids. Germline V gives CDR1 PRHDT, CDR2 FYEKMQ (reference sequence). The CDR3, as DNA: TGTGCCAGCAGCTCGAGGGACTATGGCTACACCTTC. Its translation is CASSSRDYGYTF.

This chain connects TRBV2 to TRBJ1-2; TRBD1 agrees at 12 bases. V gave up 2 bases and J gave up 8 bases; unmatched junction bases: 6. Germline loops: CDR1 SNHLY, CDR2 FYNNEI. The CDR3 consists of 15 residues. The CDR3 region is CASSEMGQGARGYTF. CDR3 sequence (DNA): TGTGCCAGCAGTGAAATGGGACAGGGGGCGCGGGGCTACACCTTC. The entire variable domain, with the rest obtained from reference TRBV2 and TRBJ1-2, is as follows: EPEVTQTPSHQVTQMGQEVILRCVPISNHLYFYWYRQILGQKVEFLVSFYNNEISEKSEIFDDQFSVERPDGSNFTLKIRSTKLEDSAMYFCASSEMGQGARGYTFGSGTRLTVV.

CDR3 sequence (DNA): TGTGCCAGCAGTCTACAGGGGGTCAATGAGCAGTTCTTC. It translates to CASSLQGVNEQFF. The rearrangement joins TRBV6-6 to TRBJ2-1, with TRBD1 matching 8 bases. The CDR3 is 13 amino acids. Unmatched junction bases numbered 3, after V lost 5 bases and J lost 6 bases. Germline V gene data show CDR1 as MNHNY and CDR2 as SVGAGI (reference sequence).

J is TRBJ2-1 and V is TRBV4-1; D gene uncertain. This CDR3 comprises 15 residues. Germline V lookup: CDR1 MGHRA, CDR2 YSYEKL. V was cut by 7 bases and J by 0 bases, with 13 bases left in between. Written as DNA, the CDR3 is TGCGCCAGCAACGTCGCGGTCAGCTCCTACAATGAGCAGTTCTTC. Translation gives CASNVAVSSYNEQFF.

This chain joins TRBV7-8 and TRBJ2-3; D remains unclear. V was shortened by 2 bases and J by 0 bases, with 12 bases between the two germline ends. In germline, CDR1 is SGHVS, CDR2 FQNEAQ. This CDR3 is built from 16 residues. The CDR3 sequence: CASSLLSYSSTDTQYF. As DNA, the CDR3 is TGTGCCAGCAGCTTACTGTCCTACTCTAGCACAGATACGCAGTATTTT.

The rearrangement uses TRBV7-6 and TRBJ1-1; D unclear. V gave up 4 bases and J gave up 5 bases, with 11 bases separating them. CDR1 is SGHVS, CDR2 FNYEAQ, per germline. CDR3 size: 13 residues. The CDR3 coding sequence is TGTGCCAGCAGCTCCACAGAGAGAACTGAAGCTTTCTTT. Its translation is CASSSTERTEAFF.

The CDR3 nucleotides read TGTGCCAGTAGGCAGGGGGCAGTTGAAGCTTTCTTT. Translated, it gives CASRQGAVEAFF. This chain joins TRBV19 and TRBJ1-1; 8 bases are a match to TRBD1. Germline-derived CDR1 and CDR2 are LNHDA and SQIVND (reference sequence). Trimming took 6 bases from V and 7 from J; bases not matched to a gene: 4. CDR3 size: 12 residues.